Listed below are T cell receptor beta chains from one sample, sequenced in a study of blood T cell repertoires in COVID-19. The method was immunoSEQ multiplex PCR; TCRdb's version includes in-frame clones alone and lacks a portion of them. The sample lists 180,000 or so clones, approximately 86% occurring once. The sample taken for sequencing was peripheral blood. Receptor source: a man aged 55 to 70 with acute or convalescent COVID-19. Each CDR3 is given with its conserved first and last residue. A D gene is named only where the DNA matches it firmly. Clone size is stated in some rows and not others, as once, few, many or a class when expanded.

>-|TRBJ1-2|TRBD1|TRBV7-9
CASSSLGQGARGGYTF
TGTGCCAGCAGCTCACTAGGACAGGGGGCGCGAGGTGGCTACACCTTC
>-|TRBJ2-5|TRBD1|TRBV18
CASSPTGMETQYF
TGTGCCAGCTCCCCGACAGGGATGGAGACCCAGTACTTC
>-|TRBJ1-2|-|TRBV30
CAWSAQGEGYTF
TGTGCCTGGAGTGCACAGGGCGAAGGCTACACCTTC
>-|TRBJ2-5|-|TRBV18
CASSPSPAFLWRVADPSETQYF
TGTGCCAGCTCACCGTCTCCAGCATTTTTATGGAGAGTCGCAGATCCCTCGGAGACCCAGTACTTC
>few|TRBJ1-1|TRBD1|TRBV6-2/TRBV6-3
CASSYPGQGGDTEAFF
TGTGCCAGCAGTTACCCCGGACAGGGAGGGGACACTGAAGCTTTCTTT
>-|TRBJ1-1|-|TRBV7-3
CASRLSEFTEAFF
TGTGCCAGCAGGCTATCCGAGTTCACTGAAGCTTTCTTT
>-|TRBJ1-5|-|TRBV6-1
CASSDSTEPQHF
TGTGCCAGCAGTGATTCCACTGAGCCCCAGCATTTT
>-|TRBJ1-6|TRBD1|TRBV30
CAWSVPGTGGSPLHF
TGTGCCTGGAGTGTACCCGGGACAGGGGGTTCACCCCTCCACTTT
>-|TRBJ2-1|-|TRBV24-1
CATNPTEQFF
TGTGCCACCAACCCCACAGAGCAGTTCTTC
>-|TRBJ1-2|TRBD1|TRBV5-1
CASSSQGDYGYTF
TGCGCCAGCAGCTCCCAGGGGGACTATGGCTACACCTTC
>few|TRBJ1-4|-|TRBV7-8
CASSLGGGRGEKLFF
TGTGCCAGCAGCTTAGGCGGGGGCAGAGGCGAAAAACTGTTTTTT
>-|TRBJ2-2|TRBD2|TRBV7-3
CASSRGLAGDTGELFF
TGTGCCAGCAGCCGAGGACTAGCGGGGGACACCGGGGAGCTGTTTTTT
>-|TRBJ2-1|TRBD2|TRBV28
CASSFFGSGNAEQFF
TGTGCCAGCAGTTTTTTCGGTAGCGGGAATGCTGAGCAGTTCTTC
>-|TRBJ1-1|TRBD1|TRBV6-6
CASSTPTGLNTEAFF
TGTGCCAGCAGTACCCCGACAGGGTTGAACACTGAAGCTTTCTTT
>-|TRBJ2-1|TRBD2|TRBV5-1
CASGGETSGSSYNEQFF
TGCGCCAGCGGGGGAGAAACTAGCGGCAGCTCCTACAATGAGCAGTTCTTC
>-|TRBJ1-2|-|TRBV10-1
CASTYRDTYGYTF
TGCGCCAGCACCTACCGGGATACATATGGCTACACCTTC
>-|TRBJ2-2|TRBD1|TRBV19
CASSTRIGQGAGELFF
TGTGCCAGTAGCACTCGTATCGGACAGGGGGCCGGGGAGCTGTTTTTT
>-|TRBJ2-1|-|TRBV7-8
CASSSSRRNEQFF
TGTGCCAGCAGCTCCTCCAGGCGCAATGAGCAGTTCTTC
>few|TRBJ1-6|TRBD1|TRBV6-5
CASSSPTGFKSPLHF
TGTGCCAGCAGTTCTCCGACAGGGTTTAAATCACCCCTCCACTTT
>-|TRBJ2-7|TRBD1|TRBV15
CATSGDRGEQYF
TGTGCCACCAGCGGGGACAGGGGCGAGCAGTACTTC
>once|TRBJ2-7|-|TRBV28
CASSSSGVSYEQYF
TGTGCCAGCAGTTCGTCAGGGGTCTCCTACGAGCAGTACTTC
>-|TRBJ1-1|TRBD1|TRBV5-1
CASSHQGENTEAFF
TGCGCCAGCAGTCATCAGGGGGAGAACACTGAAGCTTTCTTT
>-|TRBJ2-7|-|TRBV5-4
CASSLGGGQYSYEQYF
TGTGCCAGCAGCTTGGGAGGAGGTCAGTACTCCTACGAGCAGTACTTC
>-|TRBJ2-2|TRBD2|TRBV15
CATSREWQGGDTGELFF
TGTGCCACCAGCAGAGAGTGGCAGGGAGGGGACACCGGGGAGCTGTTTTTT
>-|TRBJ2-7|TRBD2|TRBV28
CASSFWRERSYEQYF
TGTGCCAGCAGTTTCTGGCGGGAGAGATCCTACGAGCAGTACTTC
>-|TRBJ2-6|-|TRBV9
CASSVGAFSGANVLTF
TGTGCCAGCAGCGTAGGCGCTTTCTCTGGGGCCAACGTCCTGACTTTC
>-|TRBJ2-7|-|TRBV28
CASSLTHPGVQYF
TGTGCCAGCAGCCTAACACACCCCGGGGTGCAGTACTTC
>-|TRBJ1-6|TRBD1|TRBV19
CASKTPGQGNSPLHF
TGTGCCAGTAAGACGCCGGGACAGGGGAATTCACCCCTCCACTTT
>-|TRBJ2-7|TRBD1|TRBV5-1
CASSPRQGAYEQYF
TGCGCCAGCAGCCCCCGACAGGGGGCATACGAGCAGTACTTC
>-|TRBJ1-5|-|TRBV7-9
CASSTQGDQPQHF
TGTGCCAGCAGCACACAGGGAGATCAGCCCCAGCATTTT
>-|TRBJ1-5|-|TRBV3-1/TRBV3-2
CASSQGRNSNQPQHF
TGTGCCAGCAGCCAAGGTAGAAATAGCAATCAGCCCCAGCATTTT
>-|TRBJ1-4|-|TRBV12-3/TRBV12-4
CASSLWENEKLFF
TGTGCCAGCAGTTTATGGGAGAATGAAAAACTGTTTTTT
>-|TRBJ1-2|-|TRBV27
CASSFSRIQGRESYGYTF
TGTGCCAGCAGTTTTAGTCGGATACAGGGTAGGGAGAGCTATGGCTACACCTTC
>-|TRBJ2-7|TRBD2|TRBV30
CAWSALAGRAYEQYF
TGTGCCTGGAGTGCACTAGCGGGAAGGGCCTACGAGCAGTACTTC
>-|TRBJ1-2|TRBD1|TRBV28
CASSLTGRVRGPSRYTF
TGTGCCAGCAGTTTGACAGGGCGTGTAAGGGGCCCCTCTCGCTACACCTTC
>-|TRBJ1-1|-|TRBV28
CASSLQKNTEAFF
TGTGCCAGCAGTTTGCAGAAAAACACTGAAGCTTTCTTT
>-|TRBJ2-1|-|TRBV6-5
CASRSGNVVFF
TGTGCCAGCAGATCCGGGAACGTGGTGTTCTTC
>-|TRBJ1-1|TRBD1|TRBV28
CASSLWGTARNTEAFF
TGTGCCAGCAGTTTATGGGGGACAGCGAGGAACACTGAAGCTTTCTTT
>-|TRBJ2-2|-|TRBV5-4
CATSSTPVTGELFF
TGTGCCACCAGCTCTACCCCGGTCACCGGGGAGCTGTTTTTT
>-|TRBJ2-2|-|TRBV7-7
CASSLVSAGELFF
TGTGCTAGCAGCTTAGTATCTGCCGGGGAGCTGTTTTTT
>-|TRBJ1-5|TRBD1|TRBV27
CASSLYWGQGYQPQHF
TGTGCCAGCAGTTTATATTGGGGACAGGGTTATCAGCCCCAGCATTTT
>-|TRBJ2-5|TRBD1|TRBV5-1
CASSLASGQGETQYF
TGCGCCAGCAGCTTGGCTTCGGGACAGGGGGAGACCCAGTACTTC
>-|TRBJ2-1|-|TRBV28
CASTAIPGALPGSYNEQFF
TGTGCCAGCACCGCCATCCCAGGGGCCTTGCCAGGATCCTACAATGAGCAGTTCTTC
>-|TRBJ1-1|-|TRBV5-4
CASSEMNTEAFF
TGTGCCAGCTCTGAGATGAACACTGAAGCTTTCTTT
>-|TRBJ1-6|-|TRBV5-1
CASSFLPSGETYNSPLHF
TGCGCCAGCAGCTTTCTTCCCTCCGGGGAGACCTATAATTCACCCCTCCACTTT
>-|TRBJ1-6|TRBD1|TRBV6-5
CASSYDRGSYSGDF
TGTGCCAGCAGTTACGACAGGGGTTCCTATTCGGGGGACTTT
>-|TRBJ1-5|TRBD1|TRBV28
CASSYEQGLSNQPQHF
TGTGCCAGCAGTTACGAACAGGGGCTGAGCAATCAGCCCCAGCATTTT
>-|TRBJ2-7|-|TRBV18
CASSPPGLSYEQYF
TGTGCCAGCTCACCACCGGGGCTATCCTACGAGCAGTACTTC
>-|TRBJ2-3|TRBD2|TRBV6-5
CASSYGLAADTQYF
TGTGCCAGCAGTTACGGGCTAGCGGCAGATACGCAGTATTTT
>-|TRBJ2-1|TRBD1|TRBV4-2
CASSQVGQGSVDEQFF
TGTGCCAGCAGCCAAGTGGGACAGGGGTCAGTAGATGAGCAGTTCTTC
>-|TRBJ1-6|-|TRBV5-1
CASSREPSGGNSPLHF
TGCGCCAGCAGCCGAGAACCGTCTGGGGGGAATTCACCCCTCCACTTT
>-|TRBJ1-5|-|TRBV30
CAWSVGSRGQPQHF
TGTGCCTGGAGTGTAGGGTCCCGGGGGCAGCCCCAGCATTTT
>-|TRBJ2-7|-|TRBV20-1
CSASVEQYF
TGCAGTGCTTCAGTGGAGCAGTACTTC